This T cell receptor beta chain was recovered during a study of technical replicates of blood from four donors. A remark on this clone: Other DNA sequences within the sample encode an identical CDR3.

Trimming took 5 bases from V and 2 from J, leaving 19 bases between them. The CDR3 extends over 17 amino acids. The germline V gene has CDR1 SEHNR and CDR2 FQNEAQ (reference sequence). The data were produced by immunoSEQ multiplex PCR, yet TCRdb's version contains in-frame clones alone and is incomplete. This sample carries around 60,000 clones, approximately 92% of them seen once, and the ten largest clones take about 4.4%. Sequenced sample: PBMCs. This clonotype was sampled from a human donor in good health. Some clones in this sample may be carry-over from other donors' samples. V is TRBV7-9 and J is TRBJ2-1, with D possibly being TRBD1 (6 bases). The CDR3 DNA reads TGTGCCAGCAGCCCGCGGACAGTCCGTCGGACCTACAATGAGCAGTTCTTC. Its protein product is CASSPRTVRRTYNEQFF.